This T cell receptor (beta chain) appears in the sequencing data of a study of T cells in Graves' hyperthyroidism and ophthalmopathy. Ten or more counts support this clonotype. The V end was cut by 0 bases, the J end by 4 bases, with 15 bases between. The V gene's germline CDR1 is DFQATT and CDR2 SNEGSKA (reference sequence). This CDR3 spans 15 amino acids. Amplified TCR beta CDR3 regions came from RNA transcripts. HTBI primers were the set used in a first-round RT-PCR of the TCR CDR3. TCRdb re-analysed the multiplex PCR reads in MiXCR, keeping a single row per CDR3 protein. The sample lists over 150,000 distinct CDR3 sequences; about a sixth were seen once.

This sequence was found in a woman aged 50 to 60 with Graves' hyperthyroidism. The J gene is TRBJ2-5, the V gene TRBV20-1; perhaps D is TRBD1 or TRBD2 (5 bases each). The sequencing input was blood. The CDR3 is CSAREVLRGSETQYF. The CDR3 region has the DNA TGCAGTGCTAGAGAGGTCCTGAGGGGATCAGAGACCCAGTACTTC.